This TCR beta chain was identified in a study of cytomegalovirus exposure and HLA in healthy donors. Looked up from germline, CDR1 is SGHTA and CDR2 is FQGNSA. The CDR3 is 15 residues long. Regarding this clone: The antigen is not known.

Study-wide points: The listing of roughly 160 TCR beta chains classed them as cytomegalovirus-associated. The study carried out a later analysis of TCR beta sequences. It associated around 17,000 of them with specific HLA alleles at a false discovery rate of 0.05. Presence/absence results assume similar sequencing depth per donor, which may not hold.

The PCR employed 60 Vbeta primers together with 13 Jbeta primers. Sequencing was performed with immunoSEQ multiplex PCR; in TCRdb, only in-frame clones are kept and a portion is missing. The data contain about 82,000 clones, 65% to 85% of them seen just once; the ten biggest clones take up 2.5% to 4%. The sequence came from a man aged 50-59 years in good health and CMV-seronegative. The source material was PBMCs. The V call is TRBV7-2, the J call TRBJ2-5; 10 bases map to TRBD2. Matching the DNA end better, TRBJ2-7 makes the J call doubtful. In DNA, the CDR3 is TGTGCCAGCAGGGTTAGCGGGGGGCAGTACTACGAGCAGTACTTC. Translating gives CASRVSGGQYYEQYF.